This T cell receptor beta chain was identified during a study of blood T cell repertoires in COVID-19. Whole-study context: Whether acute or convalescent, the COVID-19 samples came from the United States, Italy and Spain. PBMCs, B-cell-depleted T cells, or T cells provided the cDNA or gDNA that made up the material.

Germline V gene data show CDR1 as SGHRS and CDR2 as YFSETQ. V was pared by 0 bases and J by 2 bases, with 6 bases of the junction left unmatched. The CDR3 is 16 residues long. Per the original methods: Estimation of nucleated cell counts relied on the amplification of reference gene primers. The protocol was immunoSEQ multiplex PCR, while the TCRdb copy is restricted to in-frame clones and leaves out a portion. Clone size and the V and J calls come from that table; the DNA yielded D and trimming. The repertoire holds 200,000 to 300,000 clones, with roughly 76% as singletons. Enrollment of patients from Seattle took place during active infection, with longitudinal follow-up.

Sequenced sample: peripheral blood. V is TRBV5-1 and J is TRBJ2-5, with TRBD2 identical over 8 bases. This clonotype originated in an elderly woman with COVID-19, enrolled during active disease. In DNA form, the CDR3 reads TGCGCCAGCAGCTTGGAGCCTAGCGGGTCTCAAGAGACCCAGTACTTC. Amino acid sequence: CASSLEPSGSQETQYF.